The 28 T cell receptor beta chains presented below share a single source sample, sequenced in a study of blood T cell repertoires in COVID-19. Sequencing was performed with immunoSEQ multiplex PCR; in TCRdb, only in-frame clones are kept and a portion is missing. Counted here are some 120,000 clones, around 70% occurring once; the ten biggest clones make up around 5.9%. The source material was peripheral blood. Receptors were obtained from a man aged 60-69 years with acute or convalescent COVID-19.

V gene TRBV30 combines with J gene TRBJ1-2; D is perhaps TRBD1 (6 bases). The V gene's germline CDR1 is GTSNPN and CDR2 SVGIG (reference sequence). Trimming left V 3 bases short and J 5 bases short, with 13 bases between. The CDR3 has 13 residues. The CDR3: CAWRTGLRYGYTF. The CDR3 DNA follows: TGTGCCTGGAGAACAGGGCTACGGTATGGCTACACCTTC.

The V and J genes are TRBV24-1 and TRBJ2-5; 12 nucleotides agree with TRBD1. This CDR3 has 14 residues. The germline V gene has CDR1 KGHDR and CDR2 SFDVKD. V gave up 7 bases and J gave up 5 bases; unmatched junction bases: 4. CDR3 DNA: TGTGCCACCAGCAAGGGACAGGGGGCGGAGACCCAGTACTTC. This encodes CATSKGQGAETQYF.

This clone was counted only a few times. The rearrangement links TRBV6-5 to TRBJ1-4; 7 bases agree with TRBD1. The CDR3 is 15 amino acids. Germline V gene sequence: CDR1 MNHEY, CDR2 SVGAGI. V dropped 6 bases and J dropped 8; count of bases not matched to a gene: 12. The CDR3 spells CASRAWTGVGEKLFF. DNA for the CDR3: TGTGCCAGCAGGGCTTGGACAGGAGTCGGGGAAAAACTGTTTTTT.

The table lists this clone with a few counts. The chain couples TRBV24-1 to TRBJ2-2, with 7 bases fitting TRBD1. Germline loops: CDR1 KGHDR, CDR2 SFDVKD. The CDR3 has 16 amino acids. Trimming cost V 7 bases and J 2 bases; bases outside gene matches: 9. The CDR3 DNA follows: TGTGCCACCAGGGGCAGGGGGATACGAAACACCGGGGAGCTGTTTTTT. Its protein is CATRGRGIRNTGELFF.

The chain couples TRBV27 to TRBJ2-3, with D tentatively TRBD2 (6 bases). V was clipped by 7 bases and J by 0 bases, with 17 bases between them. Per the germline V gene, CDR1 is MNHEY and CDR2 is SMNVEV (reference sequence). The CDR3 length is 16 residues. Here the CDR3 reads CASTTLGGPSTDTQYF. CDR3 DNA sequence: TGTGCCAGCACTACTCTCGGGGGTCCTAGCACAGATACGCAGTATTTT.

There are many counts of this clone. The chain employs TRBV19 and TRBJ2-1; no clear D. Trimming took 8 bases from V and 7 from J, leaving 15 bases between them. CDR3 size: 13 residues. Germline V gene lookup returns CDR1 LNHDA and CDR2 SQIVND (reference sequence). The DNA for the CDR3 is TGTGCCAGTTGCGATCCTCTGGTTAATGAGCAGTTCTTC. Translation gives CASCDPLVNEQFF.

The chain links TRBV6-5 to TRBJ1-5, with 7 bases lining up with TRBD1. J gave up 3 bases and V 5 bases, and 7 bases lay outside the gene matches. Germline V gives CDR1 MNHEY, CDR2 SVGAGI. The CDR3 is 15 amino acids. The CDR3 region has the DNA TGTGCCAGCAGTACCGAGGACAGGTTCAATCAGCCCCAGCATTTT. Its translation: CASSTEDRFNQPQHF.

The chain joins TRBV14 to TRBJ2-7; TRBD2 matches at 7 bases. The germline gives CDR1 SGHDN, CDR2 FVKESK. Unmatched junction bases numbered 6, after V lost 0 bases and J lost 1 base. This CDR3 spans 16 amino acids. The CDR3 sequence: CASSQDLGSGSYEQYF. CDR3 bases: TGTGCCAGCAGCCAAGATTTGGGTAGCGGGTCCTACGAGCAGTACTTC.

J is TRBJ1-1 and V is TRBV7-9, with 8 bases matching TRBD1. CDR3 length: 17 amino acids. Germline loops: CDR1 SEHNR, CDR2 FQNEAQ (reference sequence). After removal of 0 bases from V and 0 bases from J, the junction contained 6 bases not matched to a gene. CDR3 sequence (DNA): TGTGCCAGCAGCTTAGCGCCCGGACAGGGTTTGAACACTGAAGCTTTCTTT. Translation: CASSLAPGQGLNTEAFF.

This chain links TRBV9 with TRBJ1-1; 12 bases are shared with TRBD1. J was trimmed by 8 bases and V by 3 bases; bases with no gene match: 5. From germline, CDR1 is SGDLS and CDR2 YYNGEE. This CDR3 region has 14 residues. The CDR3 coding sequence is TGTGCCAGCAGCGCCGGGACAGGGGGCCCCGAAGCTTTCTTT. Its protein product is CASSAGTGGPEAFF.

This chain joins TRBV7-6 and TRBJ1-5; D gene uncertain. The CDR3 consists of 14 residues. V lost 1 base to trimming and J lost 4 bases, with 8 bases between them. From germline, CDR1 is SGHVS and CDR2 FNYEAQ. In nucleotides, the CDR3 is TGTGCCAGCAGCTTAGGGGCCGCTAATCAGCCCCAGCATTTT. Its protein product is CASSLGAANQPQHF.

The J gene is TRBJ2-2, the V gene TRBV7-3; D perhaps matches TRBD2 (5 bases). CDR3 size: 13 residues. Trimming took 5 bases from V and 7 from J, leaving 11 bases between them. Germline CDR1 and CDR2: SGHTA and FQGTGA. The CDR3 DNA reads TGTGCCAGCAGCCGGGGAAGGCTCGGGGAGCTGTTTTTT. It is translated as CASSRGRLGELFF.

The rearrangement joins TRBV5-1 to TRBJ1-1; D remains unclear. The CDR3 consists of 16 residues. Germline CDR1 SGHRS, CDR2 YFSETQ. V lost 0 bases to trimming and J lost 0 bases, with 12 bases between them. CDR3 in DNA: TGCGCCAGCAGCTTGGGGCGGAATAGTATGAACACTGAAGCTTTCTTT. It yields the protein CASSLGRNSMNTEAFF.

This clone was counted only a few times. The chain is built from TRBV30 and TRBJ2-2; 7 nucleotides align to TRBD1. Germline V gene sequence: CDR1 GTSNPN, CDR2 SVGIG (reference sequence). The CDR3 sequence is 14 residues long. V lost 4 bases to trimming and J lost 2 bases; unmatched junction nucleotides: 4. The CDR3 sequence is CAWNTGANTGELFF. The CDR3 DNA sequence: TGTGCCTGGAATACAGGGGCTAACACCGGGGAGCTGTTTTTT.

About this clone itself: The same CDR3 also results from other DNA sequences found in this sample. This chain links TRBV19 with TRBJ1-2; no definite D call. The CDR3 runs 13 residues. Germline loops: CDR1 LNHDA, CDR2 SQIVND (reference sequence). V was cut by 6 bases and J by 2 bases, with 10 bases left in between. This CDR3 is CASRTTGNYGYTF. CDR3 DNA: TGTGCCAGTAGAACGACGGGAAACTATGGCTACACCTTC. Full variable domain (rest looked up from reference TRBV19 and TRBJ1-2): DGGITQSPKYLFRKEGQNVTLSCEQNLNHDAMYWYRQDPGQGLRLIYYSQIVNDFQKGDIAEGYSVSREKKESFPLTVTSAQKNPTAFYLCASRTTGNYGYTFGSGTRLTVV.

The J gene is TRBJ2-7, the V gene TRBV10-2, with 9 nucleotides matching TRBD2. The CDR3 sequence is 15 residues long. The V segment lost 3 bases and the J segment 1 base; nucleotides outside the gene matches: 4. The V gene's germline CDR1 is WSHSY and CDR2 SAAADI. DNA of the CDR3: TGCGCCAGCAGTGATACTAGCGGGTTGTCCTACGAGCAGTACTTC. Translating it yields CASSDTSGLSYEQYF.

This clone was seen ten or more times. The chain employs TRBV29-1 and TRBJ1-2; 7 nucleotides agree with TRBD1. This CDR3 comprises 13 residues. After removal of 7 bases from V and 0 bases from J, the junction contained 5 bases not matched to a gene. CDR1 SQVTM and CDR2 ANQGSEA come from the germline V gene. This CDR3 is CSARQGANYGYTF. CDR3 DNA sequence: TGCAGCGCTAGACAGGGTGCTAACTATGGCTACACCTTC.

The CDR3 DNA sequence: TGTGCCAGCAGCCCTGCGGGGACTCTAGCTAACTATGGCTACACCTTC. This sequence encodes CASSPAGTLANYGYTF. This sequence joins TRBV6-2 or TRBV6-3 and TRBJ1-2; perhaps TRBD1 as D (5 bases). Trimming shortened V by 6 bases and J by 0 bases, and 17 bases separated the two germline ends. CDR1 and CDR2 from the germline V gene are MNHEY and SVGEGT. This CDR3 comprises 16 residues.

This clone was recorded once. One end of the junction is discordant with germline, which a read error may explain. The rearrangement links TRBV2 to TRBJ2-1, with D maybe TRBD2 (5 bases). CDR1 and CDR2 (germline): SNHLY, FYNNEI. The CDR3 consists of 15 residues. CDR3 amino acids: CASGDVGDSYNEQFF. CDR3 nucleotide sequence: TGTGCCAGCGGTGATGTGGGAGACTCCTACAATGAGCAGTTCTTC. Using reference TRBV2 and TRBJ2-1 for the parts outside the CDR3, the full variable domain is EPEVTQTPSHQVTQMGQEVILRCVPISNHLYFYWYRQILGQKVEFLVSFYNNEISEKSEIFDDQFSVERPDGSNFTLKIRSTKLEDSAMYFCASGDVGDSYNEQFFGPGTRLTVL.

This clone was recorded a few times. This chain links TRBV5-4 with TRBJ2-2; TRBD2 might be the D (5 bases). This CDR3 region has 13 residues. Trimming removed 4 bases at V and 8 bases at J, with 12 bases between. Per the germline V gene, CDR1 is SGHNT and CDR2 is YYREEE (reference sequence). Written as DNA, the CDR3 is TGTGCCAGCAGCCCCTCTGGGGAGGGGGAGCTGTTTTTT. This codes for CASSPSGEGELFF. Variable domain in full (rest from reference TRBV5-4 and TRBJ2-2): ETGVTQSPTHLIKTRGQQVTLRCSSQSGHNTVSWYQQALGQGPQFIFQYYREEENGRGNFPPRFSGLQFPNYSSELNVNALELDDSALYLCASSPSGEGELFFGEGSRLTVL.

This chain connects TRBV5-4 to TRBJ2-1; possible D gene TRBD2, 6 bases. The germline V and J ends were trimmed by 2 bases and 7 bases, with 16 bases remaining between them. Germline-derived CDR1 and CDR2 are SGHNT and YYREEE (reference sequence). CDR3 length: 15 residues. This chain's CDR3 is CASSFGGVESNEQFF. CDR3 in DNA: TGTGCCAGCAGCTTCGGGGGAGTGGAGTCTAATGAGCAGTTCTTC.

This clone showed up just once. V is TRBV29-1 and J is TRBJ1-1; tentative D call: TRBD1 (5 bases). V lost 7 bases and J 6 bases, leaving 9 bases between the germline ends. The CDR3 has 10 residues. The germline V gene encodes CDR1 SQVTM and CDR2 ANQGSEA. The CDR3 loop reads CSGMTAEAFF. For the CDR3, the DNA is TGCAGCGGGATGACAGCTGAAGCTTTCTTT.

The chain recombines TRBV4-2 with TRBJ2-3; 8 bases are shared with TRBD2. The ends lost 4 bases at V and 1 base at J; junction bases unmatched: 7. The germline CDR1 and CDR2 sequences are LGHNA and YNFKEQ. This CDR3 has 16 residues. CDR3 residues: CASSPRRRGGTDTQYF. The CDR3 region has the DNA TGTGCCAGCAGCCCCAGGCGGCGGGGGGGCACAGATACGCAGTATTTT.

This clone was seen a handful of times. The chain has TRBV12-5 and TRBJ2-1; D gene unclear. This CDR3 spans 13 amino acids. With 6 bases removed from V and 1 base from J, the gap between germline ends came to 7 bases. CDR1 and CDR2 (germline): LGHNT, FRNRAP. CDR3 region: CASGAASYNEQFF. Here the CDR3 DNA reads TGTGCTAGTGGGGCGGCTTCCTACAATGAGCAGTTCTTC.

The chain combines TRBV30 with TRBJ1-5; D remains unclear. The CDR3 runs 14 residues. Trimming pared 5 bases from V and 0 bases from J, leaving 11 bases between. Germline V gene data show CDR1 as GTSNPN and CDR2 as SVGIG (reference sequence). The CDR3 DNA follows: TGTGCCTGGGGACGGACTAATAGCAATCAGCCCCAGCATTTT. Its protein product is CAWGRTNSNQPQHF.

The chain has TRBV30 and TRBJ1-1, with 7 bases lining up with TRBD1. V shed 1 base and J 8 bases; nucleotides not matched to a gene: 4. The germline CDR1 and CDR2 sequences are GTSNPN and SVGIG (reference sequence). The CDR3 spans 12 residues. CDR3 nucleotides: TGTGCCTGGAGTGACAGGGGTAGAGAAGCTTTCTTT. This translates into CAWSDRGREAFF.

The V gene is TRBV3-1 (or the pseudogene TRBV3-2), the J gene TRBJ2-3, with 7 bases fitting TRBD2. CDR1 LGHDT and CDR2 YNNKEL come from the germline V gene (reference sequence). V trimming: 4 bases; J trimming: 1 base; junction bases outside the gene matches: 8. The CDR3 contains 16 residues. CDR3 coding DNA: TGTGCCAGCAGCCTCCGAGGGGCGGGGGGCACAGATACGCAGTATTTT. Translated: CASSLRGAGGTDTQYF.

This chain joins TRBV7-9 and TRBJ1-4; TRBD1 matches 7 bases. The CDR3 is made up of 14 amino acids. The germline gives CDR1 SEHNR, CDR2 FQNEAQ (reference sequence). The J segment lost 5 bases and the V segment lost 5 bases, leaving 5 bases of the junction unmatched. Here the CDR3 DNA reads TGTGCCAGCAGCCAACAGGGGAGGAATGAAAAACTGTTTTTT. This sequence encodes CASSQQGRNEKLFF. Using reference TRBV7-9 and TRBJ1-4 for the parts outside the CDR3, the full variable domain is DTGVSQNPRHKITKRGQNVTFRCDPISEHNRLYWYRQTLGQGPEFLTYFQNEAQLEKSRLLSDRFSAERPKGSFSTLEIQRTEQGDSAMYLCASSQQGRNEKLFFGSGTQLSVL.